Given below is one T cell receptor (beta chain) in context. Since no conserved phenylalanine or tryptophan closes the CDR3, a read error is the likely cause. The record originates from a study of molecular identifiers for immune sequencing clone quantification. Background on the study: Five portions were made in replicates from RNA of approximately 22,000 or 94,000 naive CD8 cells, and four underwent sequencing.

One entry per CDR3 protein results from TCRdb running MiXCR on the PCR reads. This sample has some 580,000 distinct CDR3 sequences; around 25% occur once, and the top ten carry 0.6% to 0.9%. The CDR3 consists of 13 residues. From germline, CDR1 is SGHAT and CDR2 FQNNGV. V was clipped by 0 bases and J by 6 bases, with 8 bases between them. Libraries used roughly 18,000 to 1,000,000 sorted naive CD8 T cells and 10%, 30% or 50% RNA input. Using a CD8+CD4-CCR7+CD45RA+ phenotype, naive CD8 T cells were sorted. Specimen: naive CD8+ T cells from blood, with Jurkat cell RNA spiked in. Subset: FACS-sorted CD8+CD4-CCR7+CD45RA+ naive T cells. The chain combines TRBV11-2 with TRBJ1-1; D is undetermined. The receptor was isolated from a human donor in good health. Some libraries in this study had Jurkat cell RNA spiked in. The CDR3 region has the DNA TGTGCCAGCAGCTTAGACCCGCGGGCTGAAGCTTTCATT. Amino acid sequence: CASSLDPRAEAFI.